One sample yielded the 29 T cell receptor beta chains listed below, sequenced in a study of control samples from healthy donors and cancer patients. TCRdb keeps only in-frame clones here, not all; method: immunoSEQ multiplex PCR. The table has 100,000 to 150,000 clones, 80% to 95% seen once. Input material: blood. These TCRs come from a man between 18 and 29 years old in good health.

The J gene is TRBJ1-5, the V gene TRBV2, with 9 nucleotides matching TRBD1. The junction had 12 bases not matched to a gene; V was cut back by 5 bases and J by 7 bases. This CDR3 comprises 16 residues. Germline V gene sequence: CDR1 SNHLY, CDR2 FYNNEI. The CDR3 loop is CASSPPGTGKGQPQHF. The CDR3 nucleotides are TGTGCCAGCAGTCCTCCCGGGACAGGGAAAGGGCAGCCCCAGCATTTT.

V is TRBV19 and J is TRBJ1-5; perhaps TRBD1 as D (6 bases). Trimming pared 5 bases from V and 4 bases from J, leaving 18 bases between. The CDR3 totals 16 residues. The germline V gene has CDR1 LNHDA and CDR2 SQIVND (reference sequence). CDR3 amino acids: CASSLQGFGTNQPQHF. CDR3 sequence (DNA): TGTGCCAGTAGTTTACAGGGTTTTGGAACTAATCAGCCCCAGCATTTT.

The chain recombines TRBV19 with TRBJ1-5, with D uncertain. CDR3 length: 15 residues. The V and J ends lost 4 bases and 2 bases respectively, with 12 bases between them. CDR1 is LNHDA, CDR2 SQIVND, per germline (reference sequence). In nucleotides, the CDR3 is TGTGCCAGTAGTACAACAAACCTGGGCAATCAGCCCCAGCATTTT. Its protein product is CASSTTNLGNQPQHF. Based on the CDR3 plus reference TRBV19 and TRBJ1-5, the full variable domain is DGGITQSPKYLFRKEGQNVTLSCEQNLNHDAMYWYRQDPGQGLRLIYYSQIVNDFQKGDIAEGYSVSREKKESFPLTVTSAQKNPTAFYLCASSTTNLGNQPQHFGDGTRLSIL.

V and J are TRBV30 and TRBJ1-2, with no clear D. V was pared by 1 base and J by 6 bases, with 3 bases between. Germline V lookup: CDR1 GTSNPN, CDR2 SVGIG (reference sequence). The CDR3 contains 10 residues. Here the CDR3 DNA reads TGTGCCTGGAGTGAAGATGGCTACACCTTC. Encoded protein: CAWSEDGYTF.

The V and J genes are TRBV11-2 and TRBJ2-7, with 8 nucleotides matching TRBD1. CDR3 length equals 15 residues. The germline V gene has CDR1 SGHAT and CDR2 FQNNGV. V gave up 3 bases and J gave up 0 bases; unmatched junction bases: 4. CDR3 sequence reads: CASSLSGTGSYEQYV. CDR3 bases: TGTGCCAGCAGCTTGTCCGGGACAGGCTCCTACGAGCAGTACGTC.

This chain uses TRBV7-2 with TRBJ2-7; 8 nucleotides align to TRBD2. The CDR3 runs 15 residues. V trimming: 1 base; J trimming: 0 bases; junction bases outside the gene matches: 2. CDR1 is SGHTA and CDR2 is FQGNSA in the germline V gene. The CDR3 region is CASSLGAGVSYEQYF. The CDR3 DNA reads as TGTGCCAGCAGCTTAGGAGCGGGGGTCTCCTACGAGCAGTACTTC.

This chain joins TRBV7-9 and TRBJ2-5; possibly TRBD2 for D (6 bases). Between the trimmed V and J ends, which lost 3 bases and 5 bases, there was a span of 22 bases. Germline values: CDR1 SEHNR, CDR2 FQNEAQ (reference sequence). This CDR3 comprises 17 residues. DNA of the CDR3: TGTGCCAGCAGCTTTGAGAAACTAGCTGCTCCCCGGGAGACCCAGTACTTC. Translation: CASSFEKLAAPRETQYF. The variable domain in full, with the rest retrieved from reference TRBV7-9 and TRBJ2-5, is DTGVSQNPRHKITKRGQNVTFRCDPISEHNRLYWYRQTLGQGPEFLTYFQNEAQLEKSRLLSDRFSAERPKGSFSTLEIQRTEQGDSAMYLCASSFEKLAAPRETQYFGPGTRLLVL.

V and J are TRBV24-1 and TRBJ1-3; tentative D call: TRBD1 (6 bases). V gave up 4 bases and J gave up 3 bases, with 9 bases separating them. Germline V lookup: CDR1 KGHDR, CDR2 SFDVKD. This CDR3 contains 14 residues. CDR3 in amino acids: CATSEGGSGNTIYF. In nucleotides, the CDR3 is TGTGCCACCAGTGAAGGGGGAAGTGGAAACACCATATATTTT.

The chain uses TRBV19 and TRBJ1-1; tentative D call: TRBD1 (5 bases). Trimming took 7 bases from V and 6 from J, leaving 18 bases between them. Germline-derived CDR1 and CDR2 are LNHDA and SQIVND (reference sequence). This CDR3 is built from 14 residues. The CDR3 is CASTLPGGDAEAFF. CDR3 DNA: TGTGCCAGTACTCTTCCCGGCGGGGACGCTGAAGCTTTCTTT.

The count of this clone is one. The CDR3 is CASSREGAESLANYGYTF. The CDR3 bases are TGTGCCAGCAGCCGCGAGGGAGCAGAGAGTTTAGCTAACTATGGCTACACCTTC. The V gene is TRBV3-1 (or the pseudogene TRBV3-2), the J gene TRBJ1-2; D gene unclear. CDR1 and CDR2 from the germline V gene are LGHDT and YNNKEL (reference sequence). CDR3 length: 18 amino acids. Between the trimmed V and J ends, which lost 4 bases and 0 bases, there was a span of 21 bases.

V gene TRBV3-1 (or the pseudogene TRBV3-2) combines with J gene TRBJ2-5, with D hard to call. Germline CDR1 and CDR2: LGHDT and YNNKEL (reference sequence). Trimming took 1 base from V and 0 from J, leaving 3 bases between them. There are 13 residues in the CDR3. The CDR3 here is CASSQVHQETQYF. CDR3 sequence (DNA): TGTGCCAGCAGCCAAGTGCACCAAGAGACCCAGTACTTC.

This chain joins TRBV12-3 or TRBV12-4 and TRBJ1-2; D call uncertain. The CDR3 contains 11 residues. V lost 6 bases, J lost 1 base, and 3 bases lay in between. CDR3 protein: CASSLNYGYTF. As DNA, the CDR3 is TGTGCCAGCAGCCTTAACTATGGCTACACCTTC.

V gene TRBV18 combines with J gene TRBJ2-1, with 8 bases fitting TRBD2. Per germline, CDR1 KGHSH and CDR2 LQKENI. Unmatched junction bases numbered 3, after V lost 1 base and J lost 4 bases. The CDR3 extends over 15 amino acids. The CDR3 DNA follows: TGTGCCAGCTCACCACTCACTAGCGGTTACAATGAGCAGTTCTTC. It codes for CASSPLTSGYNEQFF.

The rearrangement uses TRBV7-8 and TRBJ2-1; D gene uncertain. Germline CDR1 reads SGHVS; CDR2 reads FQNEAQ. The V end was cut by 0 bases, the J end by 9 bases, with 3 bases between. The CDR3 extends over 11 amino acids. The CDR3 DNA reads TGTGCCAGCAGCTTAGCGGTTGAGCAGTTCTTC. It codes for CASSLAVEQFF.

This chain links TRBV27 with TRBJ1-5; no firm D call. Germline lookup yields CDR1 MNHEY and CDR2 SMNVEV (reference sequence). V shed 5 bases and J shed 0 bases, with 20 bases lying between them. The CDR3 is 18 amino acids. The CDR3 loop reads CASSARWQELYSNQPQHF. The CDR3 bases are TGTGCCAGCAGTGCCCGATGGCAGGAGCTTTATAGCAATCAGCCCCAGCATTTT.

The chain couples TRBV1 to TRBJ2-5; the tabulated D call, TRBD1, remains unverified against the DNA. TRBV1 is designated a pseudogene. This CDR3 is 13 amino acids long. CDR3 in amino acids: CTRRHLANETQYF. CDR3 nucleotide sequence: TGCACCAGGCGACATCTGGCGAATGAGACCCAGTACTTC.

The genes are TRBV30 and TRBJ1-5, with a possible D match to TRBD1 (6 bases). Trimming pared 1 base from V and 3 bases from J, leaving 10 bases between. The CDR3 is 14 residues long. Germline V lookup: CDR1 GTSNPN, CDR2 SVGIG (reference sequence). The CDR3 loop reads CAWSEGQYNQPQHF. CDR3 sequence (DNA): TGTGCCTGGAGTGAAGGACAGTACAATCAGCCCCAGCATTTT.

The chain employs TRBV19 and TRBJ2-5; TRBD1 agrees at 9 bases. Losses at the gene ends were 3 bases for V and 5 bases for J; bases not matched to a gene: 4. CDR1 LNHDA and CDR2 SQIVND come from the germline V gene (reference sequence). The CDR3 covers 14 residues. Here the CDR3 reads CASSMRDRVETQYF. CDR3 DNA: TGTGCCAGTAGTATGAGGGACAGGGTGGAGACCCAGTACTTC.

CDR3 coding DNA: TGTGCCAGCAGCGCCGACAGCAACTATGGCTACACCTTC. Amino acids: CASSADSNYGYTF. The chain is built from TRBV6-6 and TRBJ1-2, with a possible D match to TRBD1 (5 bases). This CDR3 spans 13 amino acids. CDR1 and CDR2 from the germline V gene are MNHNY and SVGAGI (reference sequence). With 6 bases removed from V and 2 bases from J, the gap between germline ends came to 10 bases.

The chain uses TRBV9 and TRBJ2-1, with 9 bases matching TRBD2. V trimming: 3 bases; J trimming: 4 bases; junction bases outside the gene matches: 8. The CDR3 spans 16 residues. Germline CDR1 reads SGDLS; CDR2 reads YYNGEE. The CDR3 loop reads CASSAEGGRGYNEQFF. Here the CDR3 DNA reads TGTGCCAGCAGCGCCGAGGGCGGGAGGGGTTACAATGAGCAGTTCTTC.

V and J are TRBV7-9 and TRBJ2-7; D call uncertain. This CDR3 is built from 13 residues. Germline values: CDR1 SEHNR, CDR2 FQNEAQ (reference sequence). With 5 bases removed from V and 4 bases from J, the gap between germline ends came to 12 bases. The CDR3 sequence: CASSPRTAYEQYF. In DNA, the CDR3 is TGTGCCAGCAGCCCCCGGACCGCGTACGAGCAGTACTTC. The whole variable domain, remainder taken from reference TRBV7-9 and TRBJ2-7, is DTGVSQNPRHKITKRGQNVTFRCDPISEHNRLYWYRQTLGQGPEFLTYFQNEAQLEKSRLLSDRFSAERPKGSFSTLEIQRTEQGDSAMYLCASSPRTAYEQYFGPGTRLTVT.

The CDR3 loop reads CASSLHGGSNTGELFF. The CDR3 DNA sequence: TGTGCCAGTAGCCTCCATGGTGGGTCCAACACCGGGGAGCTGTTTTTT. The J gene is TRBJ2-2, the V gene TRBV19; D unresolved. Trimming shortened V by 6 bases and J by 2 bases, and 16 bases separated the two germline ends. CDR1 is LNHDA and CDR2 is SQIVND in the germline V gene (reference sequence). The CDR3 spans 16 residues.

On this clone itself: At one boundary the junction diverges from the germline segment, which might be a read error. The gene calls are TRBV7-7 and TRBJ2-1; D is unresolved. CDR1 is SSHAT and CDR2 is FNYEAQ in the germline V gene (reference sequence). This CDR3 is 13 amino acids long. CDR3 DNA: TGTGCTAGCAGCCCCGCTAGTGGGAATGAGCAGTTCTTC. This encodes CASSPASGNEQFF.

This chain links TRBV9 with TRBJ2-1; possible D gene TRBD2, 5 bases. This CDR3 comprises 16 residues. CDR1 SGDLS and CDR2 YYNGEE come from the germline V gene. V lost 4 bases, J lost 0 bases, and 14 bases lay in between. This chain's CDR3 is CASSPHAEASYNEQFF. CDR3 nucleotide sequence: TGTGCCAGCAGCCCCCACGCGGAGGCCTCCTACAATGAGCAGTTCTTC.

This clone was counted a single time. V and J are TRBV5-6 and TRBJ1-6; 8 bases map to TRBD1. The CDR3 extends over 16 amino acids. The junction had 9 bases not matched to a gene; V was cut back by 5 bases and J by 5 bases. Per the germline V gene, CDR1 is SGHDT and CDR2 is YYEEEE. CDR3 loop: CASSSGQGPNNSPLHF. The DNA of the CDR3 is TGTGCCAGCAGTTCCGGACAGGGTCCTAATAATTCACCCCTCCACTTT.

The chain combines TRBV6-5 with TRBJ1-4; tentatively, D is TRBD1 (6 bases). CDR1 MNHEY and CDR2 SVGAGI come from the germline V gene. The CDR3 is made up of 14 amino acids. V lost 7 bases, J lost 7 bases, and 16 bases lay in between. CDR3 coding DNA: TGTGCCAGCACTTCGAGGGGGGGAGGTGAAAAACTGTTTTTT. Encoded protein: CASTSRGGGEKLFF.

The V call is TRBV18, the J call TRBJ2-1; 10 nucleotides align to TRBD2. The trim removed 0 bases at V and 10 bases at J, leaving 6 bases unmatched. The CDR3 runs 15 residues. Germline V gene data show CDR1 as KGHSH and CDR2 as LQKENI. CDR3 region: CASSPPSLAGEEQFF. The CDR3 region has the DNA TGTGCCAGCTCACCACCTAGCCTAGCGGGAGAGGAGCAGTTCTTC.

The rearrangement uses TRBV7-9 and TRBJ1-4; 7 bases align to TRBD1. Trimming took 3 bases from V and 3 from J; bases not matched to a gene: 4. CDR3 length: 15 residues. Germline V CDR1 and CDR2: SEHNR, FQNEAQ (reference sequence). The CDR3 DNA reads as TGTGCCAGCAGCTTTGACAGGGCGTCTAATGAAAAACTGTTTTTT. Protein product: CASSFDRASNEKLFF.

In this sample, this clone turned up once. The rearrangement links TRBV18 to TRBJ2-5, with a possible D match to TRBD2 (5 bases). CDR3 length equals 16 residues. Trimming took 0 bases from V and 5 from J, leaving 16 bases between them. Germline CDR1 reads KGHSH; CDR2 reads LQKENI. CDR3 in amino acids: CASSPPVSGFGETQYF. The CDR3 bases are TGTGCCAGCTCACCACCGGTATCGGGGTTTGGGGAGACCCAGTACTTC.